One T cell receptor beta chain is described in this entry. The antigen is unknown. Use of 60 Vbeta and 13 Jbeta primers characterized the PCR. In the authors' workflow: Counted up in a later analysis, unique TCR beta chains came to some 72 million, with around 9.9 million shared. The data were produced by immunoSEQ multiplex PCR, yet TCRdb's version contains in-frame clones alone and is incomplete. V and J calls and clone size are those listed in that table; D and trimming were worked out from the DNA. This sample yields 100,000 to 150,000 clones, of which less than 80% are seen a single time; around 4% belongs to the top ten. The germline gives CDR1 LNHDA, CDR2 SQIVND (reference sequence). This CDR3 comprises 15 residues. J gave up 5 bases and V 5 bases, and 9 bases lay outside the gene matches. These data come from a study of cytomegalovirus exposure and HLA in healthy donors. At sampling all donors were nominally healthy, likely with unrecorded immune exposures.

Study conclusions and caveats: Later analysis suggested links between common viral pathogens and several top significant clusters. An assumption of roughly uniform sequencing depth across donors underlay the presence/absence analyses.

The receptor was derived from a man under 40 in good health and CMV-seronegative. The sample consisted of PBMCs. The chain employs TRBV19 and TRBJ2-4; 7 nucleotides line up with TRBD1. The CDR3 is CASSVNRDSENIQYF. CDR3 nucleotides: TGTGCCAGTAGTGTAAACCGGGACAGTGAAAACATTCAGTACTTC.